Sequencing of this T cell receptor beta chain was carried out in a study of OX40 agonist ivuxolimab in advanced cancers. Study as a whole: The patients' treatment was ivuxolimab, an agonistic anti-OX40 (CD134) antibody. Study outcomes and limitations: Still undetermined is the antigen specificity of the expanded peripheral T cells.

Sequencing was performed with immunoSEQ multiplex PCR; in TCRdb, only in-frame clones are kept and a portion is missing. Among tens of thousands of clones listed, approximately 73% were seen once. A word on this clone: The antigen is unknown.

Trimming cost V 4 bases and J 5 bases, with 8 bases left between them. The CDR3 is 12 amino acids. Germline CDR1 reads MGHDK; CDR2 reads SYGVNS. The receptor's source is an adult with an advanced solid tumor such as melanoma, head and neck, liver or kidney cancer. The genes are TRBV25-1 and TRBJ2-5, with D uncertain. The sample consisted of CD4+ or CD8+ T cells sorted from blood, taken in a trial of the OX40 agonist ivuxolimab. CDR3 nucleotides: TGTGCCAGCAGTGCCCGAAGGGAGACCCAGTACTTC. Protein: CASSARRETQYF. Looking up the rest from reference TRBV25-1 and TRBJ2-5 gives the full variable domain: EADIYQTPRYLVIGTGKKITLECSQTMGHDKMYWYQQDPGMELHLIHYSYGVNSTEKGDLSSESTVSRIRTEHFPLTLESARPSHTSQYLCASSARRETQYFGPGTRLLVL.